The present entry profiles one T cell receptor (beta chain) with its context. This sample was taken from a study of T cells in Graves' hyperthyroidism and ophthalmopathy. Authors of the study amplified TCR beta CDR3 regions from RNA transcripts. TCR CDR3 regions were first amplified by RT-PCR with HTBI primers. TCRdb used MiXCR to reprocess the multiplex PCR reads, holding one entry per CDR3 protein. The sample carries some 500,000 distinct CDR3 sequences, around 22% recorded once. This sequence was found in a woman in her 30s with Graves' ophthalmopathy. The sample consisted of blood.

CDR3 residues: CSAHRVGGGASYEQYF. DNA of the CDR3: TGCAGTGCTCACAGGGTCGGTGGGGGGGCGTCCTACGAGCAGTACTTC. This chain uses TRBV20-1 with TRBJ2-7, with D tentatively TRBD2 (7 bases). This CDR3 has 16 amino acids. CDR1 DFQATT and CDR2 SNEGSKA come from the germline V gene (reference sequence). V was trimmed by 5 bases and J by 1 base, leaving 21 bases between them.